The 20 T cell receptor beta chains in this list originate from one sample, sequenced in a study of OX40 agonist ivuxolimab in advanced cancers. TCRdb's table, derived via immunoSEQ multiplex PCR, lists solely in-frame clones and lacks some. The sample has 70,000 to 85,000 clones, around 82% seen once; the top ten hold over 2%. The sequencing here drew on CD4+ or CD8+ T cells sorted from blood, taken in a trial of the OX40 agonist ivuxolimab. Receptors originate from an adult with an advanced solid tumor such as melanoma, head and neck, liver or kidney cancer.

V and J are TRBV7-2 and TRBJ1-3, with a possible D match to TRBD1 (6 bases). V shed 1 base and J shed 2 bases, with 12 bases lying between them. CDR1 is SGHTA, CDR2 FQGNSA, per germline. The CDR3 totals 16 residues. The CDR3 protein is CASSLGPHRAGNTIYF. CDR3 sequence (DNA): TGTGCCAGCAGCTTAGGCCCTCACAGGGCTGGAAACACCATATATTTT.

The genes are TRBV14 and TRBJ1-2, with D possibly being TRBD1 (6 bases). Germline loops: CDR1 SGHDN, CDR2 FVKESK. The CDR3 extends over 15 amino acids. The V end lost 4 bases, the J end lost 1 base, and 13 bases lay between the germline ends. DNA of the CDR3: TGTGCCAGCAGCCCCATACAGGGAATTAACTATGGCTACACCTTC. As protein: CASSPIQGINYGYTF.

This clone was counted between two and nine times. The CDR3 protein is CASSPSVTTGEAFF. CDR3 in DNA: TGTGCCAGCAGCCCCTCAGTCACGACAGGAGAAGCTTTCTTT. This chain uses TRBV7-3 with TRBJ1-1; weak D call: TRBD1 (6 bases). CDR3 length: 14 residues. Germline lookup yields CDR1 SGHTA and CDR2 FQGTGA. V lost 5 bases to trimming and J lost 8 bases, with 18 bases between them.

The rearrangement uses TRBV12-5 and TRBJ2-5; D may match TRBD1 or TRBD2 (5 bases each). CDR1 and CDR2 from the germline V gene are LGHNT and FRNRAP. There are 15 residues in the CDR3. The V gene lost 1 base and the J gene lost 1 base, with 10 bases spanning the gap. The CDR3 nucleotides are TGTGCTAGTGGTTTGGGCCAGGGACCCCAAGAGACCCAGTACTTC. Encoded protein: CASGLGQGPQETQYF.

CDR3 DNA: TGCAGCGGCAAAGGGGGGGATACGCAGTATTTT. It specifies CSGKGGDTQYF. The chain carries TRBV29-1 and TRBJ2-3; the D gene could be TRBD1 or TRBD2 (6 bases each). CDR1 is SQVTM, CDR2 ANQGSEA, per germline. V gave up 7 bases and J gave up 6 bases, with 11 bases separating them. CDR3 length: 11 residues.

The rearrangement uses TRBV5-1 and TRBJ1-5; D remains ambiguous. From germline, CDR1 is SGHRS and CDR2 YFSETQ. CDR3 size: 15 residues. The ends were cut back, 0 bases at V and 1 base at J, with 8 bases in the middle. CDR3 in amino acids: CASSLDPWSNQPQHF. DNA of the CDR3: TGCGCCAGCAGCTTGGATCCCTGGAGCAATCAGCCCCAGCATTTT. Together with reference TRBV5-1 and TRBJ1-5, the CDR3 gives the full variable domain: KAGVTQTPRYLIKTRGQQVTLSCSPISGHRSVSWYQQTPGQGLQFLFEYFSETQRNKGNFPGRFSGRQFSNSRSEMNVSTLELGDSALYLCASSLDPWSNQPQHFGDGTRLSIL.

The chain uses TRBV29-1 and TRBJ2-3; 11 bases fit TRBD1. The CDR3 runs to 14 residues. The trim removed 5 bases at V and 1 base at J, leaving 2 bases unmatched. Germline CDR1 and CDR2: SQVTM and ANQGSEA. The CDR3 is CSVRTGGRTDTQYF. In nucleotides, the CDR3 is TGCAGCGTTAGGACAGGGGGCCGCACAGATACGCAGTATTTT.

The J gene is TRBJ2-2, the V gene TRBV27; 11 nucleotides agree with TRBD2. The V segment lost 6 bases and the J segment 0 bases; nucleotides outside the gene matches: 9. This CDR3 has 18 amino acids. From germline, CDR1 is MNHEY and CDR2 SMNVEV (reference sequence). CDR3 amino acids: CASRRSGGVSANTGELFF. CDR3 DNA: TGTGCCAGCAGACGTAGCGGGGGGGTTTCCGCGAACACCGGGGAGCTGTTTTTT.

In this sample, this clone turned up a few times. The rearrangement joins TRBV21-1 to TRBJ2-1; the table's D gene call, TRBD2, was not cross checked with the DNA. TRBV21-1 is assigned pseudogene status. The CDR3 length is 19 residues. CDR3 nucleotide sequence: TGTGCCAGCAGCAAAGCCCTGGCTAGCGGGGTTTCTAGGGACAATGAGCAGTTCTTC. Translated: CASSKALASGVSRDNEQFF.

DNA for the CDR3: TGCGCCAGCAGCCGGATCCTTGGACAGAAAAACATGAACACTGAAGCTTTCTTT. Protein product: CASSRILGQKNMNTEAFF. The V gene is TRBV4-1, the J gene TRBJ1-1; tentative D call: TRBD1 (6 bases). V was clipped by 4 bases and J by 0 bases, with 21 bases between them. The CDR3 extends over 18 amino acids. Germline lookup yields CDR1 MGHRA and CDR2 YSYEKL.

The V gene is TRBV2, the J gene TRBJ2-7; either TRBD1 or TRBD2 may supply D (5 bases each). The CDR3 totals 15 residues. V was cut by 6 bases and J by 3 bases, with 18 bases left in between. Germline loops: CDR1 SNHLY, CDR2 FYNNEI. The CDR3 region has the DNA TGTGCCAGCAGCAAGGCAGGTGGGGGTAACTACGAGCAGTACTTC. Translated: CASSKAGGGNYEQYF.

This clone was seen a handful of times. CDR3 loop: CASSKTENYGYTF. The CDR3 DNA reads as TGTGCCAGCAGTAAGACTGAGAACTATGGCTACACCTTC. The rearrangement uses TRBV6-6 and TRBJ1-2; D remains ambiguous. This CDR3 spans 13 amino acids. Per germline, CDR1 MNHNY and CDR2 SVGAGI (reference sequence). Trimming cost V 5 bases and J 2 bases, with 9 bases left between them.

Here the CDR3 reads CASSLETGGRKETQYF. In DNA form, the CDR3 reads TGTGCCAGCAGCTTAGAGACAGGGGGCAGGAAAGAGACCCAGTACTTC. V usage is TRBV7-2 and J usage is TRBJ2-5; 10 bases map to TRBD1. The CDR3 spans 16 residues. Germline-derived CDR1 and CDR2 are SGHTA and FQGNSA. Trimming removed 1 base from V and 3 bases from J; junction bases left unmatched: 5.

The gene calls are TRBV6-5 and TRBJ2-2; weak D call: TRBD2 (5 bases). V shed 7 bases and J shed 4 bases, with 7 bases lying between them. Per germline, CDR1 MNHEY and CDR2 SVGAGI. The CDR3 covers 12 residues. In DNA form, the CDR3 reads TGTGCCAGCAACCGGGGCACCGGGGAGCTGTTTTTT. The encoded protein is CASNRGTGELFF.

This rearrangement joins TRBV10-2 to TRBJ2-4, with D hard to call. V was pared by 7 bases and J by 2 bases, with 12 bases between. The CDR3 totals 14 residues. Germline V lookup: CDR1 WSHSY, CDR2 SAAADI. CDR3 loop: CASTSYLTKNIQYF. The CDR3 DNA reads TGCGCCAGCACCAGTTATCTAACCAAAAACATTCAGTACTTC.

The chain links TRBV4-1 to TRBJ2-5, with 8 nucleotides matching TRBD2. Germline V gene sequence: CDR1 MGHRA, CDR2 YSYEKL. J lost 5 bases, V lost 0 bases, and 14 bases had no gene match. CDR3 length: 18 amino acids. CDR3 sequence reads: CASSQERGGGLIWETQYF. In DNA, the CDR3 is TGCGCCAGCAGCCAAGAACGGGGCGGGGGGCTCATCTGGGAGACCCAGTACTTC.

This clone has more than one count but fewer than ten. The V gene is TRBV6-5, the J gene TRBJ2-1; D may be TRBD1 or TRBD2 (5 bases each). Trimming took 2 bases from V and 0 from J, leaving 11 bases between them. This CDR3 contains 16 residues. CDR1 MNHEY and CDR2 SVGAGI come from the germline V gene. DNA of the CDR3: TGTGCCAGCAGTTACCTGGGACGGAGCTCCTACAATGAGCAGTTCTTC. Translated, it gives CASSYLGRSSYNEQFF.

The chain combines TRBV7-2 with TRBJ1-5, with D possibly being TRBD1 (5 bases). The CDR3 covers 14 residues. Germline values: CDR1 SGHTA, CDR2 FQGNSA. The V and J ends lost 4 bases and 7 bases respectively, with 14 bases between them. In DNA, the CDR3 is TGTGCCAGCAGCTCCGGGACTTGGGCACAGCCCCAGCATTTT. Translation gives CASSSGTWAQPQHF.

The rearrangement links TRBV19 to TRBJ2-3, with D tentatively TRBD2 (6 bases). The ends were cut back, 3 bases at V and 6 bases at J, with 16 bases in the middle. The length of the CDR3 is 15 residues. Germline CDR1 LNHDA, CDR2 SQIVND (reference sequence). The CDR3 region is CASSIPLTGADTQYF. The CDR3 DNA is TGTGCCAGTAGTATCCCTCTTACGGGAGCGGATACGCAGTATTTT.

This rearrangement joins TRBV2 to TRBJ2-7, with 7 bases identical to TRBD2. CDR3 length equals 12 residues. The V gene end was trimmed by 4 bases and the J gene end by 3 bases; junction bases not matched to a gene: 0. Germline values: CDR1 SNHLY, CDR2 FYNNEI. The CDR3 DNA follows: TGTGCCAGCAGTGGCGGGGGCTACGAGCAGTACTTC. Protein: CASSGGGYEQYF.